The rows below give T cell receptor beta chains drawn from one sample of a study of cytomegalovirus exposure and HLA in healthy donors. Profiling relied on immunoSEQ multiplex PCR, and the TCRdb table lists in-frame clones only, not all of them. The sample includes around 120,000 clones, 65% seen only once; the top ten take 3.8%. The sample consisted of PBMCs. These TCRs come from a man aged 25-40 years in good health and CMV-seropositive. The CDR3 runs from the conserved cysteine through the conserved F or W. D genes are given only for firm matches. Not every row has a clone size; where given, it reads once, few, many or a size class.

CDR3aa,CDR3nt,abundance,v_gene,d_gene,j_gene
CASGLSGGAQDTQYF,TGTGCCAGCGGTTTGAGCGGGGGGGCCCAAGATACGCAGTATTTT,once,TRBV5-4,TRBD2,TRBJ2-3
CSSSPTSGGTGELFF,TGTTCCAGCAGCCCGACTAGCGGTGGAACCGGGGAGCTGTTTTTT,.,TRBV7-9,TRBD2,TRBJ2-2
CASSWMGPPAEQYF,TGTGCCAGCAGCTGGATGGGGCCACCCGCCGAGCAGTACTTC,.,TRBV5-8,.,TRBJ2-7
CASSSGPGGEKLFF,TGTGCCAGCAGCTCTGGGCCCGGAGGTGAAAAACTGTTTTTT,.,TRBV7-6,.,TRBJ1-4
CASSSWGRAEAFF,TGTGCCAGCAGCTCCTGGGGGAGGGCTGAAGCTTTCTTT,few,TRBV27,.,TRBJ1-1
CASSSRAGGIQYF,TGTGCCAGCAGTTCGCGGGCCGGGGGCATTCAGTACTTC,.,TRBV27,.,TRBJ2-4
CASSLGGLAKETQYF,TGTGCCAGCAGCTTAGGCGGACTAGCCAAAGAGACCCAGTACTTC,.,TRBV13,TRBD2,TRBJ2-5
CASSYGQGRETQYF,TGTGCCAGCAGTTACGGACAGGGGCGAGAAACGCAGTATTTT,.,TRBV5-6,TRBD1,TRBJ2-3
CASSHTTGGWRETQYF,TGCGCCAGCAGCCATACTACAGGGGGGTGGAGAGAGACCCAGTACTTC,few,TRBV5-1,TRBD1,TRBJ2-5
CASSFSTGPYEQYF,TGTGCCAGCAGCTTTTCGACAGGGCCCTACGAGCAGTACTTC,.,TRBV7-8,TRBD1,TRBJ2-7
CASSLTSEYNEQFF,TGTGCCAGCAGCCTGACTAGCGAGTACAATGAGCAGTTCTTC,few,TRBV6-4,TRBD2,TRBJ2-1
CASSLEGGSGEQYF,TGCGCCAGCAGCTTGGAGGGGGGGTCAGGCGAGCAGTACTTC,few,TRBV5-1,.,TRBJ2-7
CASSLGTSGWETQYF,TGTGCCAGCAGCTTGGGGACTAGCGGGTGGGAGACCCAGTACTTC,.,TRBV13,TRBD2,TRBJ2-5
CASSLGSQGGGYTF,TGCGCCAGCAGCTTGGGGTCCCAAGGAGGTGGCTACACCTTC,.,TRBV5-1,.,TRBJ1-2
CSVGWGLAFDEQFF,TGCAGCGTTGGGTGGGGACTAGCGTTCGATGAGCAGTTCTTC,few,TRBV29-1,TRBD2,TRBJ2-1
CASRQTGSNEQFF,TGCGCCAGCAGGCAAACAGGGTCCAATGAGCAGTTCTTC,.,TRBV4-1,.,TRBJ2-1
CASSYRAGGSTDTQYF,TGTGCCAGCAGTTACAGGGCGGGGGGGAGCACAGATACGCAGTATTTT,.,TRBV6-5,TRBD2,TRBJ2-3
CASSGGGVFTDTQYF,TGTGCCAGCAGTGGCGGGGGGGTTTTCACAGATACGCAGTATTTT,.,TRBV11-2,TRBD2,TRBJ2-3
CASSYTSGGATDTQYF,TGTGCCAGCAGCTATACTAGCGGGGGGGCCACAGATACGCAGTATTTT,.,TRBV11-2,TRBD2,TRBJ2-3
CASSYTYRAGALDTSYEQYF,TGCGCCAGCAGCTACACCTATCGGGCAGGGGCCTTAGATACTTCCTACGAGCAGTACTTC,.,TRBV4-1,.,TRBJ2-7
CASSFGEEGAFF,TGTGCCAGCAGTTTCGGGGAAGAGGGAGCTTTCTTT,.,TRBV6-1,.,TRBJ1-1
CASSPGSIYEQYF,TGTGCCAGCAGCCCCGGGAGTATTTACGAGCAGTACTTC,once,TRBV6-6,.,TRBJ2-7
CASTGQTYEQYF,TGTGCCAGTACGGGACAGACCTACGAGCAGTACTTC,.,TRBV10-3,TRBD1,TRBJ2-7
CSVEEGPEAFF,TGCAGCGTTGAAGAGGGGCCTGAAGCTTTCTTT,.,TRBV29-1,.,TRBJ1-1
CASKAGGDTQYF,TGTGCCAGCAAGGCGGGAGGGGATACGCAGTATTTT,.,TRBV6-6,TRBD2,TRBJ2-3
CASSQDGLAGTGELFF,TGTGCCAGCAGCCAAGACGGGCTAGCGGGTACCGGGGAGCTGTTTTTT,.,TRBV4-2,TRBD2,TRBJ2-2
CASSLAGQGVYEQYF,TGTGCCAGCAGCTTAGCGGGACAGGGAGTCTACGAGCAGTACTTC,.,TRBV7-9,TRBD1,TRBJ2-7
CASSLGAGGLSYEQYF,TGTGCCAGCAGCTTAGGCGCGGGGGGCCTCTCCTACGAGCAGTACTTC,.,TRBV7-9,TRBD2,TRBJ2-7
CASSQDPAEGLGFRGETQYF,TGCGCCAGCAGCCAAGATCCTGCCGAGGGCCTAGGCTTTCGGGGAGAGACCCAGTACTTC,.,TRBV4-1,.,TRBJ2-5
CASGNTGELFF,TGTGCCAGCGGGAACACCGGGGAGCTGTTTTTT,.,TRBV19,.,TRBJ2-2
CASSLGTLRQETQYF,TGCGCCAGCAGCTTGGGTACCCTGAGACAAGAGACCCAGTACTTC,.,TRBV5-1,.,TRBJ2-5
CASSLTGGPYEQYF,TGCGCCAGCAGCTTGACAGGGGGCCCCTACGAGCAGTACTTC,.,TRBV5-1,TRBD1,TRBJ2-7
CASSYGPGDVYEQYF,TGTGCCAGCAGTTACGGTCCAGGGGACGTGTACGAGCAGTACTTC,.,TRBV6-5,.,TRBJ2-7
CASSGRDRGSYEQYF,TGTGCCAGCAGCGGACGGGACAGGGGGTCCTACGAGCAGTACTTC,.,TRBV7-2,TRBD1,TRBJ2-7
CASKVGLAGGSYNEQFF,TGTGCCAGCAAGGTTGGGCTAGCGGGGGGCTCCTACAATGAGCAGTTCTTC,.,TRBV5-4,TRBD2,TRBJ2-1
CASSTTVSNYGYTF,TGTGCCAGTAGCACGACAGTTTCTAACTATGGCTACACCTTC,.,TRBV19,.,TRBJ1-2
CASSFLGVSNTEAFF,TGTGCCAGCAGCTTCTTAGGGGTGTCGAACACTGAAGCTTTCTTT,few,TRBV7-8,.,TRBJ1-1
CASSPWDSSYEQYF,TGTGCCAGCTCACCCTGGGACAGCTCCTACGAGCAGTACTTC,.,TRBV18,TRBD1,TRBJ2-7
CASSPGQAYNEQFF,TGTGCCAGCAGCCCAGGGCAGGCGTACAATGAGCAGTTCTTC,.,TRBV13,.,TRBJ2-1
CASSLVGQTNYGYTF,TGTGCCAGCAGCTTGGTTGGACAGACTAACTATGGCTACACCTTC,.,TRBV5-8,.,TRBJ1-2
CASSLVPGGGNQPQHF,TGCGCCAGCAGCTTGGTGCCAGGGGGAGGCAATCAGCCCCAGCATTTT,few,TRBV5-1,TRBD1,TRBJ1-5
CASSSNLAKNIQYF,TGTGCCAGCAGTTCTAACCTAGCCAAAAACATTCAGTACTTC,.,TRBV27,.,TRBJ2-4
CAISGLAGGLETQYF,TGTGCCATCAGCGGACTAGCGGGGGGGTTGGAGACCCAGTACTTC,.,TRBV10-3,TRBD2,TRBJ2-5
CASSHGPRTGGYTF,TGTGCCAGCAGCCACGGTCCGAGAACGGGAGGCTACACCTTC,.,TRBV7-9,.,TRBJ1-2
CASSTTGTGIYEQYF,TGTGCCAGCAGCACAACCGGGACAGGTATATACGAGCAGTACTTC,few,TRBV5-8,TRBD1,TRBJ2-7
CASSLPDRAYGYTF,TGTGCCAGCAGCTTGCCCGACAGGGCCTATGGCTACACCTTC,once,TRBV5-8,TRBD1,TRBJ1-2
CASSQPGTGSTGELFF,TGTGCCAGCTCTCAGCCCGGGACAGGGTCTACCGGGGAGCTGTTTTTT,.,TRBV18,TRBD1,TRBJ2-2
CSSSSTGFSYEQYF,TGTTCCAGCAGCTCAACCGGGTTCTCCTACGAGCAGTACTTC,.,TRBV7-9,.,TRBJ2-7
CASSLGNRGQYF,TGTGCCAGCAGCTTGGGAAATAGGGGGCAGTACTTC,.,TRBV5-8,.,TRBJ2-5
CASSISNPGRVDGYTF,TGTGCCAGTAGTATATCAAATCCGGGCAGGGTGGATGGCTACACCTTC,.,TRBV19,.,TRBJ1-2
CASSRGRIDTQYF,TGTGCCAGCAGCAGGGGGCGAATAGATACGCAGTATTTT,.,TRBV6-1,TRBD1,TRBJ2-3
CASSQAGETQYF,TGCGCCAGCAGCCAAGCGGGAGAGACCCAGTACTTC,.,TRBV4-1,.,TRBJ2-5
CASSRDSNTEAFF,TGTGCCAGCAGCCGGGACTCGAACACTGAAGCTTTCTTT,few,TRBV7-3,.,TRBJ1-1
CASSVVASDTQYF,TGTGCCAGCAGCGTAGTGGCCTCAGATACGCAGTATTTT,.,TRBV9,.,TRBJ2-3
CAKRQDLNTEAFF,TGTGCCAAAAGACAGGACCTGAACACTGAAGCTTTCTTT,.,TRBV10-3,.,TRBJ1-1